These 17 T cell receptor beta chains came from one sample sequenced in a study of T cells in Graves' hyperthyroidism and ophthalmopathy. What was amplified from RNA transcripts were TCR beta CDR3 regions. The study used the HTBI primer set for a first-round RT-PCR of the TCR CDR3. TCRdb re-called the multiplex PCR reads with MiXCR, one entry per CDR3 protein. The sample shows approximately 520,000 distinct CDR3 sequences, 24% of them seen only once. Sequencing was performed on blood. The receptors originated from a woman aged 25 to 45 with Graves' ophthalmopathy.

Many counts were recorded for this clonotype. The chain couples TRBV4-3 to TRBJ2-7; D perhaps matches TRBD2 (6 bases). The germline V gene has CDR1 LGHNA and CDR2 YSLEER. V was pared by 1 base and J by 2 bases, with 15 bases between. The CDR3 covers 16 residues. CDR3 coding DNA: TGCGCCAGCAGCCAAGCTATAGGAGGGCCTACCTACGAGCAGTACTTC. Translation: CASSQAIGGPTYEQYF.

The table lists this clonotype with a few counts. The chain recombines TRBV29-1 with TRBJ2-7; D is unclear. The V and J ends lost 7 bases and 7 bases respectively, with 14 bases between them. The CDR3 loop spans 11 amino acids. Germline V CDR1 and CDR2: SQVTM, ANQGSEA. In DNA form, the CDR3 reads TGCAGCGCTTCCCATAATAGGGAGCAGTACTTC. Translated, it gives CSASHNREQYF.

This clonotype was detected many times. The chain recombines TRBV25-1 with TRBJ2-6; D is undetermined. Germline V gene data show CDR1 as MGHDK and CDR2 as SYGVNS. The CDR3 length is 17 residues. V was trimmed by 2 bases and J by 2 bases, leaving 13 bases between them. The CDR3 DNA sequence: TGTGCCAGCAGTGAAACCTCAAGCGCGGCTGGGGCCAACGTCCTGACTTTC. It translates to CASSETSSAAGANVLTF.

There are a few counts of this clonotype. The chain is built from TRBV4-3 and TRBJ1-2; D might be TRBD1 (6 bases). V was clipped by 2 bases and J by 8 bases, with 12 bases between them. Germline CDR1 is LGHNA and CDR2 is YSLEER. This CDR3 comprises 13 residues. The CDR3: CASSQFEGGGYTF. The CDR3 DNA is TGCGCCAGCAGCCAATTCGAGGGGGGGGGCTACACCTTC.

This clonotype was counted ten times or more. The V and J genes are TRBV12-3 or TRBV12-4 and TRBJ2-7; D is undetermined. This CDR3 has 14 amino acids. V lost 5 bases, J lost 7 bases, and 18 bases lay in between. Here the CDR3 reads CASSHTHTQREQYF. CDR3 in DNA: TGTGCCAGCAGTCACACCCATACCCAACGGGAGCAGTACTTC.

This clonotype came up many times. The chain links TRBV19 to TRBJ2-2, with 7 bases fitting TRBD1. Germline CDR1 and CDR2: LNHDA and SQIVND (reference sequence). The CDR3 extends over 19 amino acids. The V segment lost 8 bases and the J segment 0 bases; nucleotides outside the gene matches: 18. The CDR3 is CASRQRRGSGGTNTGELFF. In DNA form, the CDR3 reads TGTGCCAGTCGACAACGGCGCGGGTCAGGGGGAACGAACACCGGGGAGCTGTTTTTT.

This clonotype was picked up many times. This chain joins TRBV4-1 and TRBJ1-2; D is unclear. The CDR3 has 13 residues. V lost 5 bases and J lost 7, with 14 bases in between. Germline V gene lookup returns CDR1 MGHRA and CDR2 YSYEKL. Here the CDR3 reads CASSFRPLGGYTF. The CDR3 DNA reads TGCGCCAGCAGCTTTCGACCCCTTGGTGGCTACACCTTC.

The chain is built from TRBV6-5 and TRBJ2-7; D gene ambiguous. CDR3 length equals 15 residues. Per the germline V gene, CDR1 is MNHEY and CDR2 is SVGAGI. Trimming cost V 0 bases and J 4 bases, with 13 bases left between them. CDR3 amino acids: CASSYSSERRYEQYF. The CDR3 nucleotides read TGTGCCAGCAGTTACTCGAGTGAAAGAAGATACGAGCAGTACTTC.

There are a few counts of this clonotype. The chain carries TRBV12-3 or TRBV12-4 and TRBJ1-2; 11 positions agree with TRBD1. Germline trimming cut 1 base from V and 6 bases from J; bases unmatched to any gene: 7. The CDR3 sequence is 16 residues long. CDR3 nucleotides: TGTGCCAGCAGTTTAGACCCCGGACAGGGGGCGGATGGCTACACCTTC. Amino acids: CASSLDPGQGADGYTF.

This clonotype occurred many times. The rearrangement uses TRBV6-2 or TRBV6-3 and TRBJ2-5; perhaps D is TRBD1 or TRBD2 (6 bases each). The CDR3 is 16 residues long. Germline-derived CDR1 and CDR2 are MNHEY and SVGEGT. Deletions cut 5 bases from V and 0 bases from J, with 16 bases between. The CDR3 is CASSPGRGPNQETQYF. CDR3 nucleotide sequence: TGTGCCAGCAGTCCTGGTCGGGGGCCGAACCAAGAGACCCAGTACTTC.

This CDR3 is CASSGTWGLAGVSYEQYF. CDR3 coding DNA: TGTGCCAGCAGCGGGACCTGGGGACTAGCGGGAGTTAGCTACGAGCAGTACTTC. V is TRBV28 and J is TRBJ2-7; 14 bases match TRBD2. J lost 3 bases, V lost 6 bases, and 13 bases had no gene match. This CDR3 is 18 amino acids long. Germline values: CDR1 MDHEN, CDR2 SYDVKM.

In its sample, this clonotype was seen a few times. The CDR3 reads CAWRRQSYGYTF. The CDR3 region has the DNA TGTGCCTGGAGAAGGCAGAGCTATGGCTACACCTTC. This rearrangement joins TRBV30 to TRBJ1-2; D remains unclear. V lost 3 bases, J lost 4 bases, and 9 bases lay in between. CDR1 and CDR2 (germline): GTSNPN, SVGIG (reference sequence). This CDR3 has 12 amino acids. Using reference TRBV30 and TRBJ1-2 for the parts outside the CDR3, the full variable domain is SQTIHQWPATLVQPVGSPLSLECTVEGTSNPNLYWYRQAAGRGLQLLFYSVGIGQISSEVPQNLSASRPQDRQFILSSKKLLLSDSGFYLCAWRRQSYGYTFGSGTRLTVV.

The rearrangement links TRBV19 to TRBJ1-5; D unresolved. This CDR3 has 14 amino acids. Trimming took 3 bases from V and 4 from J, leaving 10 bases between them. Germline V gene data show CDR1 as LNHDA and CDR2 as SQIVND (reference sequence). Written as DNA, the CDR3 is TGTGCCAGTAGTATTTTAGGGAGGAATCAGCCCCAGCATTTT. Its protein product is CASSILGRNQPQHF.

This clonotype was observed many times. The chain couples TRBV28 to TRBJ2-6; TRBD2 is a possible D gene (5 bases). The V end lost 5 bases, the J end lost 2 bases, and 10 bases lay between the germline ends. Germline loops: CDR1 MDHEN, CDR2 SYDVKM. This CDR3 is built from 15 residues. CDR3 nucleotide sequence: TGTGCCAGCAGTGGTCTCGGGACTGGGGCCAACGTCCTGACTTTC. Its protein product is CASSGLGTGANVLTF.

This clonotype was observed at least ten times. The rearrangement uses TRBV20-1 and TRBJ2-7; TRBD1 matches 9 bases. Germline-derived CDR1 and CDR2 are DFQATT and SNEGSKA (reference sequence). The V segment lost 5 bases and the J segment 7 bases; nucleotides outside the gene matches: 9. The CDR3 length is 13 residues. The chain's CDR3 is CSASNRGRREQYF. The DNA of the CDR3 is TGCAGTGCTTCTAACAGGGGGCGTCGGGAGCAGTACTTC.

This chain links TRBV6-2 or TRBV6-3 with TRBJ2-7, with 11 bases lining up with TRBD1. Trimming removed 2 bases from V and 0 bases from J; junction bases left unmatched: 12. Germline assignment: CDR1 MNHEY and CDR2 SVGEGT. CDR3 size: 19 residues. The CDR3 here is CASSYLRGTGGRSSYEQYF. The CDR3 nucleotides read TGTGCCAGCAGTTACCTCCGGGGGACAGGGGGAAGGAGCTCCTACGAGCAGTACTTC.

The rearrangement uses TRBV6-1 and TRBJ2-3; unclear D gene. Germline values: CDR1 MNHNS, CDR2 SASEGT. The CDR3 runs 12 residues. V was trimmed by 6 bases and J by 4 bases, leaving 8 bases between them. CDR3 coding DNA: TGTGCCAGCAGAAGCGTTTCAGATACGCAGTATTTT. Its translation: CASRSVSDTQYF.